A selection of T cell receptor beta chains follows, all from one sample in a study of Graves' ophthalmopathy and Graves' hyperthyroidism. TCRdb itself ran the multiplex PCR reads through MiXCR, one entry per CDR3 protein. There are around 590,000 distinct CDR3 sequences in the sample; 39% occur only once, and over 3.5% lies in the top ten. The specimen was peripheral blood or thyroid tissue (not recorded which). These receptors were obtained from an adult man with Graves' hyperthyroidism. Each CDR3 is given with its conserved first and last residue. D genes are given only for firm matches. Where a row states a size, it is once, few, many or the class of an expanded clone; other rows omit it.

CDR3aa: CASSPKRGGEQYF
CDR3nt: TGTGCCAGCTCACCAAAGAGAGGGGGCGAGCAGTACTTC
j_gene: TRBJ2-7
v_gene: TRBV18
d_gene: NA
abundance: few

CDR3aa: CASRTFYEQYF
CDR3nt: TGTGCCAGCAGGACTTTCTACGAGCAGTACTTC
j_gene: TRBJ2-7
v_gene: TRBV28
d_gene: NA
abundance: NA

CDR3aa: CSASRGGEAFF
CDR3nt: TGCAGTGCTAGTCGCGGGGGTGAAGCTTTCTTT
j_gene: TRBJ1-1
v_gene: TRBV20-1
d_gene: NA
abundance: NA

CDR3aa: CASSPPGQGRKTQYF
CDR3nt: TGCGCCAGCAGCCCCCCGGGACAGGGACGGAAGACCCAGTACTTC
j_gene: TRBJ2-5
v_gene: TRBV5-1
d_gene: TRBD1
abundance: once

CDR3aa: CAGQSQSDTQYF
CDR3nt: TGTGCCGGTCAGTCACAGTCAGATACGCAGTATTTT
j_gene: TRBJ2-3
v_gene: TRBV7-9
d_gene: NA
abundance: few

CDR3aa: CASSPTSSVGTGELFF
CDR3nt: TGCGCCAGCAGCCCGACTAGCTCGGTGGGAACCGGGGAGCTGTTTTTT
j_gene: TRBJ2-2
v_gene: TRBV5-1
d_gene: TRBD2
abundance: few

CDR3aa: CASSPTGTETQYF
CDR3nt: TGTGCCAGCAGCCCTACAGGGACGGAGACCCAGTACTTC
j_gene: TRBJ2-5
v_gene: TRBV12-3/TRBV12-4
d_gene: NA
abundance: many

CDR3aa: CASSSTPGTVNTEAFF
CDR3nt: TGTGCCAGCAGCTCCACTCCCGGGACGGTGAACACTGAAGCTTTCTTT
j_gene: TRBJ1-1
v_gene: TRBV7-9
d_gene: NA
abundance: few

CDR3aa: CASSLALGLQFGTQYF
CDR3nt: TGTGCCAGCAGCTTAGCGTTGGGTCTTCAGTTTGGGACCCAGTACTTC
j_gene: TRBJ2-5
v_gene: TRBV7-9
d_gene: NA
abundance: many

CDR3aa: CASSDTGSGPQHF
CDR3nt: TGTGCCAGCAGTGATACAGGGTCGGGGCCCCAGCATTTT
j_gene: TRBJ1-5
v_gene: TRBV25-1
d_gene: NA
abundance: many

CDR3aa: CASSPGQGVTEAFF
CDR3nt: TGTGCCAGCAGCCCGGGACAGGGTGTCACTGAAGCTTTCTTT
j_gene: TRBJ1-1
v_gene: TRBV18
d_gene: TRBD1
abundance: NA

CDR3aa: CSARVGAPNTEAFF
CDR3nt: TGCAGTGCTAGAGTGGGGGCCCCCAACACTGAAGCTTTCTTT
j_gene: TRBJ1-1
v_gene: TRBV20-1
d_gene: NA
abundance: many

CDR3aa: CSVVQGDGNTIYF
CDR3nt: TGCAGCGTTGTACAGGGGGATGGAAACACCATATATTTT
j_gene: TRBJ1-3
v_gene: TRBV29-1
d_gene: TRBD1
abundance: NA

CDR3aa: CARPHLATNEKLFF
CDR3nt: TGTGCCAGGCCACACCTCGCAACTAATGAAAAACTGTTTTTT
j_gene: TRBJ1-4
v_gene: TRBV19
d_gene: NA
abundance: many

CDR3aa: CAISVDRGQGEKLFF
CDR3nt: TGTGCCATCAGCGTGGACAGGGGGCAGGGAGAAAAACTGTTTTTT
j_gene: TRBJ1-4
v_gene: TRBV10-3
d_gene: TRBD1
abundance: many

CDR3aa: CASSPPSGRIAETQYF
CDR3nt: TGTGCCAGCAGCCCCCCATCGGGCAGAATCGCGGAGACCCAGTACTTC
j_gene: TRBJ2-5
v_gene: TRBV7-9
d_gene: NA
abundance: many

CDR3aa: CSASQLGGYEQYF
CDR3nt: TGCAGTGCTAGCCAGCTCGGGGGCTACGAGCAGTACTTC
j_gene: TRBJ2-7
v_gene: TRBV20-1
d_gene: NA
abundance: many

CDR3aa: CASSLPGAISYEQYF
CDR3nt: TGTGCCAGCAGTTTACCGGGGGCGATTTCCTACGAGCAGTACTTC
j_gene: TRBJ2-7
v_gene: TRBV2
d_gene: NA
abundance: NA

CDR3aa: CASSVNGAGQGETQYF
CDR3nt: TGTGCCAGCAGCGTAAACGGCGCGGGGCAGGGTGAGACCCAGTACTTC
j_gene: TRBJ2-5
v_gene: TRBV9
d_gene: NA
abundance: few

CDR3aa: CASSDRSNEQYF
CDR3nt: TGCGCCAGCAGTGACAGAAGCAACGAGCAGTACTTC
j_gene: TRBJ2-7
v_gene: TRBV10-2
d_gene: NA
abundance: many

CDR3aa: CASSLVDGTGGNTF
CDR3nt: TGTGCCAGCAGCTTAGTAGACGGGACTGGGGGAAACACCTTC
j_gene: TRBJ1-2
v_gene: TRBV7-9
d_gene: NA
abundance: NA

CDR3aa: CASSVEGVGEQYF
CDR3nt: TGTGCCAGCAGTGTAGAGGGGGTAGGGGAGCAGTACTTC
j_gene: TRBJ2-7
v_gene: TRBV2
d_gene: NA
abundance: many

CDR3aa: CARREGSGGEQFF
CDR3nt: TGTGCCAGGCGGGAGGGGTCCGGCGGCGAGCAGTTCTTC
j_gene: TRBJ2-1
v_gene: TRBV2
d_gene: TRBD2
abundance: NA

CDR3aa: CSARGSGTGSEKLFF
CDR3nt: TGCAGTGCTAGAGGGTCCGGGACAGGGAGTGAAAAACTGTTTTTT
j_gene: TRBJ1-4
v_gene: TRBV20-1
d_gene: TRBD1
abundance: many

CDR3aa: CSARDTRGYNEQFF
CDR3nt: TGCAGTGCTAGAGATACTAGGGGATACAATGAGCAGTTCTTC
j_gene: TRBJ2-1
v_gene: TRBV20-1
d_gene: NA
abundance: NA

CDR3aa: CSARVAPSSYEQYF
CDR3nt: TGCAGTGCTAGAGTAGCGCCGAGCTCCTACGAGCAGTACTTC
j_gene: TRBJ2-7
v_gene: TRBV20-1
d_gene: NA
abundance: many

CDR3aa: CATSEPTGSNEQYF
CDR3nt: TGTGCCACCAGTGAGCCAACAGGGAGCAATGAGCAGTACTTC
j_gene: TRBJ2-7
v_gene: TRBV24-1
d_gene: NA
abundance: NA

CDR3aa: CAISESQGPLHF
CDR3nt: TGTGCCATCAGTGAGTCGCAGGGGCCCCTCCACTTT
j_gene: TRBJ1-6
v_gene: TRBV10-3
d_gene: NA
abundance: many

CDR3aa: CSAIAGMNTGELFF
CDR3nt: TGCAGTGCCATAGCGGGGATGAACACCGGGGAGCTGTTTTTT
j_gene: TRBJ2-2
v_gene: TRBV20-1
d_gene: TRBD2
abundance: many

CDR3aa: CASSAGTGDNNQPQHF
CDR3nt: TGTGCCAGCAGCGCCGGGACAGGGGATAACAATCAGCCCCAGCATTTT
j_gene: TRBJ1-5
v_gene: TRBV9
d_gene: TRBD1
abundance: few

CDR3aa: CASSGRTGPNTEAFF
CDR3nt: TGTGCCAGCAGCGGGCGGACAGGGCCAAACACTGAAGCTTTCTTT
j_gene: TRBJ1-1
v_gene: TRBV9
d_gene: TRBD1
abundance: many

CDR3aa: CASSLSMGGRNSPLHF
CDR3nt: TGTGCCAGCAGCTTATCAATGGGCGGGAGAAATTCACCCCTCCACTTT
j_gene: TRBJ1-6
v_gene: TRBV7-9
d_gene: NA
abundance: NA

CDR3aa: CASSELADYYEQYF
CDR3nt: TGTGCCAGTAGTGAACTAGCGGACTATTACGAGCAGTACTTC
j_gene: TRBJ2-7
v_gene: TRBV19
d_gene: TRBD2
abundance: NA

CDR3aa: CASSLAQGGSGYTF
CDR3nt: TGTGCCAGCAGCTTAGCACAGGGGGGAAGCGGCTACACCTTC
j_gene: TRBJ1-2
v_gene: TRBV7-6
d_gene: TRBD1
abundance: many

CDR3aa: CASSLAVSRGETQHF
CDR3nt: TGTGCCAGCAGCTTAGCCGTTAGCCGAGGGGAGACCCAGCATTTT
j_gene: TRBJ1-5
v_gene: TRBV7-6
d_gene: NA
abundance: NA

CDR3aa: CAGSLTSTSYNEQFF
CDR3nt: TGCGCCGGCAGCTTGACTAGCACTTCCTACAATGAGCAGTTCTTC
j_gene: TRBJ2-1
v_gene: TRBV10-2
d_gene: TRBD2
abundance: NA

CDR3aa: CASSSAGGRGDTQYF
CDR3nt: TGTGCCAGCAGCTCGGCGGGGGGACGTGGGGATACGCAGTATTTT
j_gene: TRBJ2-3
v_gene: TRBV4-2
d_gene: TRBD2
abundance: NA

CDR3aa: CSAGSGRGPYEQYF
CDR3nt: TGCAGTGCTGGCAGTGGACGGGGCCCCTACGAGCAGTACTTC
j_gene: TRBJ2-7
v_gene: TRBV20-1
d_gene: NA
abundance: NA

CDR3aa: CSAPTSGETQYF
CDR3nt: TGCAGTGCCCCGACTAGCGGAGAGACCCAGTACTTC
j_gene: TRBJ2-5
v_gene: TRBV20-1
d_gene: TRBD2
abundance: NA

CDR3aa: CASSLPGPQFF
CDR3nt: TGTGCCAGCAGCTTGCCGGGACCGCAGTTCTTC
j_gene: TRBJ2-1
v_gene: TRBV7-2
d_gene: NA
abundance: NA

CDR3aa: CASSDVPIPSNQPQHF
CDR3nt: TGTGCCAGCAGTGATGTACCCATACCTAGCAATCAGCCCCAGCATTTT
j_gene: TRBJ1-5
v_gene: TRBV2
d_gene: NA
abundance: many